This T cell receptor (beta chain) was captured by sequencing in a study of tumor-infiltrating lymphocytes in primary liver carcinoma. Study information: Patients included men and women of 30 to 69 years. Study-level results: Each sample was bulk and unsorted; consequently, CD4+ and CD8+ repertoires were not compared. The study found tumor-adjacent and tumor-blood pairs overlapped less than tumor region pairs.

The authors made TCR beta cDNA from approximately 490 ng total RNA with a constant-region primer. ARM-PCR was slightly modified, and three nested multiplex PCR rounds with it gave rise to the TCR beta libraries. Two initial PCR rounds of roughly 10 cycles each paired TRBV1-TRBV30 forward primers with a C-beta reverse primer. TCRdb reprocessed the multiplex PCR reads with MiXCR, giving one entry per CDR3 protein. The sample has fewer than 400,000 distinct CDR3 sequences; 65% are singletons. CDR3 size: 15 residues. The junction had 9 bases not matched to a gene; V was cut back by 7 bases and J by 0 bases. Germline DNA was also extracted, with blood RNA taken from unsorted whole blood. About this clonotype itself: The antigen remains unidentified.

The sequencing input was peripheral blood. This TCR derives from a man aged 35-49 years with primary liver carcinoma and hepatitis B virus infection. This chain joins TRBV12-3 or TRBV12-4 and TRBJ2-7; 7 nucleotides agree with TRBD1. The CDR3 spells CASTRGLADSYEQYV. CDR3 in DNA: TGTGCCAGCACGAGGGGGCTAGCTGACTCCTACGAGCAGTACGTC.